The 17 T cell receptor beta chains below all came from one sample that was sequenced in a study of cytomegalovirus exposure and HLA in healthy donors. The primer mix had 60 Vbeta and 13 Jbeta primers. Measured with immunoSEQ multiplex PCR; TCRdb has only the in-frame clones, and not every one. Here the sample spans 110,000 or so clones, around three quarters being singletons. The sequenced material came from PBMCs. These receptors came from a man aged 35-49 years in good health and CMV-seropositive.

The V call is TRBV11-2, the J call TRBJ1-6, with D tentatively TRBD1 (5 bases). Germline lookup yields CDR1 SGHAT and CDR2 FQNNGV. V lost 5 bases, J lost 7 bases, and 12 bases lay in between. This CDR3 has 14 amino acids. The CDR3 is CASSPGLTNSPLHF. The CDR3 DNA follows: TGTGCCAGCAGCCCGGGACTGACAAATTCACCCCTCCACTTT.

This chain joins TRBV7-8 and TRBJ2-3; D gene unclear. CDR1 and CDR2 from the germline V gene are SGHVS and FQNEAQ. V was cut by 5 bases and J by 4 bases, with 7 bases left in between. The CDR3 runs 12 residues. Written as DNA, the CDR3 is TGTGCCAGCAGCCCCACTTCAGATACGCAGTATTTT. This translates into CASSPTSDTQYF.

The CDR3 loop reads CASSPVGGSAETQYF. The CDR3 coding sequence is TGTGCCAGCAGCCCGGTCGGGGGGAGCGCGGAGACCCAGTACTTC. The chain recombines TRBV11-2 with TRBJ2-5, with 7 bases identical to TRBD2. The CDR3 loop spans 15 amino acids. V lost 5 bases to trimming and J lost 5 bases; unmatched junction nucleotides: 11. Germline V gives CDR1 SGHAT, CDR2 FQNNGV.

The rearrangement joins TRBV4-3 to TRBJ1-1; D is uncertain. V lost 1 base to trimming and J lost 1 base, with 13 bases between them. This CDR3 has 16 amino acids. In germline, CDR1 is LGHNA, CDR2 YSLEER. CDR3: CASSQGAEAPNTEAFF. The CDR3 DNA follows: TGCGCCAGCAGCCAAGGCGCAGAGGCCCCGAACACTGAAGCTTTCTTT.

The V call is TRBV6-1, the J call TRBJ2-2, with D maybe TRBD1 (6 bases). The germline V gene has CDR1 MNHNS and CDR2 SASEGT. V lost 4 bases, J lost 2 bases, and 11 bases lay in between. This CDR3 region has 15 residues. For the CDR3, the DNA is TGTGCCAGCAGTGCTCAGGGGTTTAACACCGGGGAGCTGTTTTTT. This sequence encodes CASSAQGFNTGELFF.

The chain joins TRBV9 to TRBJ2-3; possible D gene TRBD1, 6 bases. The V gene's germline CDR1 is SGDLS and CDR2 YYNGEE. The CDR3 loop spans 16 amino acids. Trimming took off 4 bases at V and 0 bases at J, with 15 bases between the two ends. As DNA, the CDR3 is TGTGCCAGCAGCTCCCCCCGGGACACGAGCACAGATACGCAGTATTTT. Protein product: CASSSPRDTSTDTQYF.

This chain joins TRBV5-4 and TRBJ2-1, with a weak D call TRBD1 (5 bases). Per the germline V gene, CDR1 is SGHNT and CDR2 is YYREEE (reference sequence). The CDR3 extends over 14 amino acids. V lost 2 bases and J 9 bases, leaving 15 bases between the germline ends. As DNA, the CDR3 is TGTGCCAGCAGCTTTTTGGGGCAGATAGCTGAGCAGTTCTTC. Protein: CASSFLGQIAEQFF.

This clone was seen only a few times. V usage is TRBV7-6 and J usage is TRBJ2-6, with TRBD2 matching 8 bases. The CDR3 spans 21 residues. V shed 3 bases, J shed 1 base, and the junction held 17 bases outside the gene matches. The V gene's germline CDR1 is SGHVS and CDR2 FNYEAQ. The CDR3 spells CASSLWGGAGDSWSGANVLTF. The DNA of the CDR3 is TGTGCCAGCAGCTTGTGGGGGGGAGCGGGGGACTCTTGGTCTGGGGCCAACGTCCTGACTTTC.

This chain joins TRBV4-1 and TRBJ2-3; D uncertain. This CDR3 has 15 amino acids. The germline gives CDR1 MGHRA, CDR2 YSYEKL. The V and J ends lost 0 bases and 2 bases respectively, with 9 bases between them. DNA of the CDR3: TGCGCCAGCAGCCAAGAGGTGGCAGTCACAGATACGCAGTATTTT. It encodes CASSQEVAVTDTQYF.

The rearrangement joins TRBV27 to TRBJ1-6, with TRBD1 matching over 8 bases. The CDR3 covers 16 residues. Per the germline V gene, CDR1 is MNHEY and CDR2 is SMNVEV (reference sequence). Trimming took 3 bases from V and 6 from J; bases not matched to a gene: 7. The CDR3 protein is CASSFSRTGSNSPLHF. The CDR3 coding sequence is TGTGCCAGCAGTTTTTCACGGACAGGGAGTAATTCACCCCTCCACTTT.

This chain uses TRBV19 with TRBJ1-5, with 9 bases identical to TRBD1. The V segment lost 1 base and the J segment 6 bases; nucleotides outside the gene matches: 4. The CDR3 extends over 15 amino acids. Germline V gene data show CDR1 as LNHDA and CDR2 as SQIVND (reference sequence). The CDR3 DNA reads TGTGCCAGTAGTATAGGGACAGGGGAGGCTCAGCCCCAGCATTTT. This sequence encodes CASSIGTGEAQPQHF.

The CDR3, as DNA: TGTGCCAGCAGCTTGGCGGGCGGGGGGCAGGGCTACACCTTC. Protein sequence: CASSLAGGGQGYTF. The J gene is TRBJ1-2, the V gene TRBV5-4, with D maybe TRBD1 (6 bases). Trimming took 0 bases from V and 8 from J, leaving 14 bases between them. The CDR3 is made up of 14 amino acids. Germline V gives CDR1 SGHNT, CDR2 YYREEE (reference sequence). Filled out from reference TRBV5-4 and TRBJ1-2, the complete variable domain reads ETGVTQSPTHLIKTRGQQVTLRCSSQSGHNTVSWYQQALGQGPQFIFQYYREEENGRGNFPPRFSGLQFPNYSSELNVNALELDDSALYLCASSLAGGGQGYTFGSGTRLTVV.

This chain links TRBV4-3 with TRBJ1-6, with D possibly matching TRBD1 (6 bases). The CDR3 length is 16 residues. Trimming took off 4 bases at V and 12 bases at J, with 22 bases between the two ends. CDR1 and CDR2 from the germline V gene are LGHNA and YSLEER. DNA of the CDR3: TGCGCCAGCAGCCCGACCCAGGGGAGCCTAGTAGGACCCCTCCACTTT. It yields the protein CASSPTQGSLVGPLHF.

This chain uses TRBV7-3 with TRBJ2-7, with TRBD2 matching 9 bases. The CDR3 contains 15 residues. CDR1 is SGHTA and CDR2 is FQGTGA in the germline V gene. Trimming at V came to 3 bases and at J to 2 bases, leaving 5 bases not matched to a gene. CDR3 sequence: CASSFSGGSAYEQYF. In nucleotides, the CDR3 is TGTGCCAGCAGCTTTAGCGGGGGCTCAGCCTACGAGCAGTACTTC.

Here the CDR3 DNA reads TGTGCCAGCAGCGGAGCGGGTGCGAACACCGGGGAGCTGTTTTTT. Its translation is CASSGAGANTGELFF. V is TRBV27 and J is TRBJ2-2, with D maybe TRBD2 (6 bases). This CDR3 region has 15 residues. Trimming took off 6 bases at V and 0 bases at J, with 11 bases between the two ends. Germline V CDR1 and CDR2: MNHEY, SMNVEV (reference sequence).

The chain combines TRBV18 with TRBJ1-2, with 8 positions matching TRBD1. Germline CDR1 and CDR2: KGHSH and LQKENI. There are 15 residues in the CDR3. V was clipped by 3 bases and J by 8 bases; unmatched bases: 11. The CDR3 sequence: CASSPTTGASEGYTF. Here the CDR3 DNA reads TGTGCCAGCTCACCTACGACAGGGGCTAGCGAGGGCTACACCTTC.

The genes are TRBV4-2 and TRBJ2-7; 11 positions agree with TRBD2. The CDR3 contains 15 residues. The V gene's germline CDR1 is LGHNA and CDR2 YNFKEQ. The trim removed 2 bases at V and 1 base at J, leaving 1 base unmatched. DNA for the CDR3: TGTGCCAGCAGCCAAACTAGCGGGGGATCCTACGAGCAGTACTTC. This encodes CASSQTSGGSYEQYF.